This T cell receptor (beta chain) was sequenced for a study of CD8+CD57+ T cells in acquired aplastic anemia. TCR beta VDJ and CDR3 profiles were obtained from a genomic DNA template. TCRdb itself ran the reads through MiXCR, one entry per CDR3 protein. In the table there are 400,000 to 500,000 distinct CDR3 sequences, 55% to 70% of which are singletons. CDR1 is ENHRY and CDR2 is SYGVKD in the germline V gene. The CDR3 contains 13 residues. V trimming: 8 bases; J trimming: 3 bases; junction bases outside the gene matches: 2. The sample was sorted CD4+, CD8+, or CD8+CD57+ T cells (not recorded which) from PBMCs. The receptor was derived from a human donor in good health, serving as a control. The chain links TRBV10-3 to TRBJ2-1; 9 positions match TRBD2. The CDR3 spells CAIRLADYNEQFF. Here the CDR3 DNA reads TGTGCCATCCGACTAGCGGACTACAATGAGCAGTTCTTC.